Included here is one T cell receptor beta chain sequence, with context. Its matching antigen is unknown. Sequencing was performed with immunoSEQ multiplex PCR; in TCRdb, only in-frame clones are kept and a portion is missing. The sample holds approximately 80,000 clones, around 82% seen once. CDR1 is SGHTS, CDR2 YDEGEE, per germline. The CDR3 runs 15 residues. With 3 bases removed from V and 0 bases from J, the gap between germline ends came to 10 bases. The data derive from a study of T cell responses to AZD1222 COVID-19 vaccine. The overall study: Second-dose groups at about 4 or about 12 weeks were pooled. Findings and limits, study-wide: Among the donors, most were white British and more were female, and clonal diversity was possibly underestimated.

This chain connects TRBV5-8 to TRBJ2-1; D unclear. This clonotype originated in an adult in good health. Material: peripheral blood, obtained on day 0 of AZD1222 vaccination. CDR3 in amino acids: CASSSRRPSYNEQFF. The CDR3 DNA reads TGTGCCAGCAGCTCGAGGCGTCCCTCCTACAATGAGCAGTTCTTC.